One and the same sample provided the 18 T cell receptor beta chains below, sequenced in a study of regulatory T cells in long-lasting Graves disease. Time point indicated: newly diagnosed GD, antithyroid drugs for less than 3 months. The authors made the TCR library using RNA they extracted from PBMCs. TCR beta libraries were built with iRepertoire HTBI primers and Arm-PCR of CDR3 regions. TCRdb re-derived calls from the multiplex PCR reads in MiXCR, one entry per CDR3 protein. The profile shows some 320,000 distinct CDR3 sequences, roughly 18% of them singletons. This sample comprised peripheral blood mononuclear cells (PBMCs), obtained at new diagnosis, from a patient treated with antithyroid drugs. These receptors came from a female donor with Graves disease.

The rearrangement links TRBV20-1 to TRBJ1-1; D call uncertain. Trimming took 5 bases from V and 6 from J, leaving 16 bases between them. The germline CDR1 and CDR2 sequences are DFQATT and SNEGSKA (reference sequence). CDR3 length: 13 residues. CDR3 region: CSAPGPNGAEAFF. CDR3 coding DNA: TGCAGTGCTCCGGGCCCTAATGGGGCTGAAGCTTTCTTT.

This clonotype was counted at least ten times. The chain recombines TRBV5-1 with TRBJ1-3; no definite D call. CDR1 is SGHRS, CDR2 YFSETQ, per germline. The V and J ends lost 0 bases and 0 bases respectively, with 4 bases between them. This CDR3 is 14 amino acids long. CDR3 amino acids: CASSLDGSGNTIYF. CDR3 DNA: TGCGCCAGCAGCTTGGACGGCTCTGGAAACACCATATATTTT.

This clonotype came up many times. The rearrangement links TRBV5-1 to TRBJ2-3; 13 bases align to TRBD2. From germline, CDR1 is SGHRS and CDR2 YFSETQ. CDR3 length: 17 amino acids. Germline trimming cut 3 bases from V and 2 bases from J; bases unmatched to any gene: 6. In DNA, the CDR3 is TGCGCCAGCAGCTACGGGACTAGCGGGACCGACACAGATACGCAGTATTTT. Encoded protein: CASSYGTSGTDTDTQYF.

This clonotype was recorded at least ten times. The chain employs TRBV6-5 and TRBJ2-1, with 11 bases aligning to TRBD2. The CDR3 extends over 15 amino acids. Germline CDR1 and CDR2: MNHEY and SVGAGI. With 2 bases clipped from V and 7 bases from J, the junction kept 4 bases outside the gene matches. DNA of the CDR3: TGTGCCAGCAGTTACCGGACTAGCGGGCCTAATGAGCAGTTCTTC. Its translation: CASSYRTSGPNEQFF.

This chain links TRBV13 with TRBJ1-3, with 9 bases lining up with TRBD1. The germline gives CDR1 PRHDT, CDR2 FYEKMQ (reference sequence). The trim removed 6 bases at V and 5 bases at J, leaving 8 bases unmatched. The CDR3 runs 15 residues. The DNA for the CDR3 is TGTGCCAGCAGTTTCGGACAGGGGTTGCGAAACACCATATATTTT. Translation gives CASSFGQGLRNTIYF.

This clonotype was observed many times. The chain is built from TRBV28 and TRBJ2-6, with 10 bases lining up with TRBD1. V trimming: 0 bases; J trimming: 2 bases; junction bases outside the gene matches: 7. The CDR3 covers 19 residues. CDR1 MDHEN and CDR2 SYDVKM come from the germline V gene. CDR3 DNA: TGTGCCAGCAGTTTATGGGGACAGGGGAAGGGAACTGGGGCCAACGTCCTGACTTTC. Translation gives CASSLWGQGKGTGANVLTF.

The sample holds many counts of this clonotype. The chain links TRBV10-2 to TRBJ2-6; D remains unclear. Trimming cost V 0 bases and J 4 bases, with 4 bases left between them. This CDR3 has 14 residues. Germline V gene sequence: CDR1 WSHSY, CDR2 SAAADI. CDR3: CASSESVGANVLTF. The CDR3 DNA sequence: TGCGCCAGCAGTGAGTCGGTGGGGGCCAACGTCCTGACTTTC.

There are a few counts of this clonotype. The chain recombines TRBV5-1 with TRBJ1-2; D remains ambiguous. From germline, CDR1 is SGHRS and CDR2 YFSETQ. V was pared by 0 bases and J by 4 bases, with 10 bases between. This CDR3 contains 14 residues. Written as DNA, the CDR3 is TGCGCCAGCAGCTTGGGGGAGTGGGTCTATGGCTACACCTTC. Amino acid sequence: CASSLGEWVYGYTF. Variable domain in full (rest from reference TRBV5-1 and TRBJ1-2): KAGVTQTPRYLIKTRGQQVTLSCSPISGHRSVSWYQQTPGQGLQFLFEYFSETQRNKGNFPGRFSGRQFSNSRSEMNVSTLELGDSALYLCASSLGEWVYGYTFGSGTRLTVV.

The sample holds many counts of this clonotype. V is TRBV18 and J is TRBJ1-5, with 8 bases fitting TRBD1. CDR3 length equals 15 residues. CDR1 is KGHSH and CDR2 is LQKENI in the germline V gene. Trimming at V came to 4 bases and at J to 4 bases, leaving 6 bases not matched to a gene. CDR3 in amino acids: CASSRLGQGNQPQHF. CDR3 sequence (DNA): TGTGCCAGCTCACGATTAGGACAGGGAAATCAGCCCCAGCATTTT.

This clonotype was found many times. The chain has TRBV12-3 or TRBV12-4 and TRBJ2-7; 8 positions agree with TRBD1. The V and J ends lost 5 bases and 3 bases, in that order; junction bases with no gene match: 12. CDR3 size: 16 residues. The CDR3 reads CASSPGPGQVFYEQYF. CDR3 DNA sequence: TGTGCCAGCAGTCCAGGGCCGGGACAGGTCTTCTACGAGCAGTACTTC.

This clonotype appeared many times. The CDR3 reads CASSQSRDGNSPLHF. Here the CDR3 DNA reads TGTGCCAGCAGCCAATCGAGGGATGGGAATTCACCCCTCCACTTT. This rearrangement joins TRBV16 to TRBJ1-6; the D is unclear. V was clipped by 0 bases and J by 7 bases, with 10 bases between them. Germline loops: CDR1 KGHSY, CDR2 FQNENV. This CDR3 comprises 15 residues.

The genes are TRBV18 and TRBJ2-2; 9 positions match TRBD2. Germline V gene lookup returns CDR1 KGHSH and CDR2 LQKENI. V was pared by 0 bases and J by 2 bases, with 4 bases of the junction left unmatched. This CDR3 is built from 17 residues. The CDR3, as DNA: TGTGCCAGCTCACCACCTAGACTAGCGGCCAACACCGGGGAGCTGTTTTTT. Translation gives CASSPPRLAANTGELFF.

The chain carries TRBV9 and TRBJ2-1; 9 bases fit TRBD2. The CDR3 contains 19 residues. Germline CDR1 reads SGDLS; CDR2 reads YYNGEE. After removal of 4 bases from V and 3 bases from J, the junction contained 17 bases not matched to a gene. The CDR3 here is CASSSPRTAGGPYYNEQFF. The CDR3 DNA sequence: TGTGCCAGCAGCTCCCCCAGGACGGCGGGAGGGCCGTACTACAATGAGCAGTTCTTC. Full variable domain (missing parts from reference TRBV9 and TRBJ2-1): DSGVTQTPKHLITATGQRVTLRCSPRSGDLSVYWYQQSLDQGLQFLIQYYNGEERAKGNILERFSAQQFPDLHSELNLSSLELGDSALYFCASSSPRTAGGPYYNEQFFGPGTRLTVL.

The chain employs TRBV20-1 and TRBJ2-7, with 7 bases fitting TRBD2. V was pared by 1 base and J by 4 bases, with 4 bases of the junction left unmatched. Germline V gives CDR1 DFQATT, CDR2 SNEGSKA (reference sequence). The CDR3 contains 13 residues. DNA of the CDR3: TGCAGTGCTAGAGGCCTAGCGGTATACGAGCAGTACTTC. This encodes CSARGLAVYEQYF.

The chain joins TRBV7-2 to TRBJ2-3, with no clear D. The germline V gene has CDR1 SGHTA and CDR2 FQGNSA. This CDR3 has 12 residues. Trimming pared 2 bases from V and 4 bases from J, leaving 4 bases between. CDR3 nucleotides: TGTGCCAGCAGCTTATACCCAGATACGCAGTATTTT. Its protein product is CASSLYPDTQYF.

The CDR3 DNA follows: TGTGCCAGCAGACCGTCGGGGGGCAGGAATGAGCAGTTCTTC. This encodes CASRPSGGRNEQFF. This chain uses TRBV7-2 with TRBJ2-1; D possibly corresponds to TRBD2 (7 bases). The CDR3 runs to 14 residues. Germline CDR1 reads SGHTA; CDR2 reads FQGNSA. V gave up 6 bases and J gave up 7 bases, with 16 bases separating them. Looking up the rest from reference TRBV7-2 and TRBJ2-1 gives the full variable domain: GAGVSQSPSNKVTEKGKDVELRCDPISGHTALYWYRQSLGQGLEFLIYFQGNSAPDKSGLPSDRFSAERTGGSVSTLTIQRTQQEDSAVYLCASRPSGGRNEQFFGPGTRLTVL.

On this clonotype: This is likely an artifact of a read error, given a far larger clone one base away. The genes are TRBV6-1 and TRBJ1-1, with D possibly matching TRBD1 (5 bases). The CDR3 is made up of 13 amino acids. Per germline, CDR1 MNHNS and CDR2 SASEGT. Trimming shortened V by 8 bases and J by 4 bases, and 14 bases separated the two germline ends. CDR3 amino acids: CASEGVTSTEAFF. The CDR3 DNA follows: TGTGCCAGCGAAGGGGTAACGAGCACTGAAGCTTTCTTT.

This clonotype was counted ten times or more. This chain links TRBV28 with TRBJ2-7, with 12 bases identical to TRBD2. The CDR3 runs 15 residues. The V gene's germline CDR1 is MDHEN and CDR2 SYDVKM. The ends lost 6 bases at V and 4 bases at J; junction bases unmatched: 7. In DNA form, the CDR3 reads TGTGCCAGCAGAACTAGCGGGAGGAAGACATACGAGCAGTACTTC. It translates to CASRTSGRKTYEQYF.